The clone carrying this TCR beta chain was counted between two and nine times. As yet, its antigen is unknown. This specimen belongs to a study of T cell repertoires in cytomegalovirus infection. Study summary: Indications of both CMV infection and matching HLA type were provided by public TCR beta signatures.

General study points: Public TCR beta family frequency separated CMV-and-HLA carriers, including in an independent cohort.

The V gene end was trimmed by 1 base and the J gene end by 6 bases; junction bases not matched to a gene: 5. The CDR3 totals 15 residues. Germline V gene sequence: CDR1 SGHVS, CDR2 FQNEAQ. Each CDR3 protein gets one entry after TCRdb re-called the reads with MiXCR. This sample has approximately 730,000 distinct CDR3 sequences; around 29% occur once, and the top ten carry 13%. The genes are TRBV7-8 and TRBJ2-1; 8 bases are shared with TRBD1. The sample here was cultured CD8+ T cells from PBMCs, taken from culture after CMV antigen stimulation. This clonotype was sampled from a human donor in good health (CMV status not recorded). Some clones in this sample may be carry-over from other donors' samples. CDR3 coding DNA: TGTGCCAGCAGCTTAGACAGGGGGACCCCCAATGAGCAGTTCTTC. It yields the protein CASSLDRGTPNEQFF.